These 28 T cell receptor beta chains share one sample of origin, sequenced in a study of cytomegalovirus exposure and HLA in healthy donors. The PCR had 60 Vbeta and 13 Jbeta primers. Sequencing used immunoSEQ multiplex PCR; TCRdb keeps in-frame clones, though not all of them. Of about 130,000 clones listed, about 79% are singletons. The sequencing input was PBMCs. These receptors all come from a female donor in good health and CMV-seropositive.

This clone has a handful of counts. The CDR3 nucleotides read TGTGCCAGCAGTTTATCATGGCAGGCTGGAAACACCATATATTTT. It encodes CASSLSWQAGNTIYF. The rearrangement joins TRBV27 to TRBJ1-3; no firm D call. The CDR3 runs to 15 residues. Germline lookup yields CDR1 MNHEY and CDR2 SMNVEV (reference sequence). The ends were cut back, 0 bases at V and 2 bases at J, with 8 bases in the middle.

The chain combines TRBV10-3 with TRBJ2-5, with D unresolved. Germline V gene lookup returns CDR1 ENHRY and CDR2 SYGVKD. With 1 base removed from V and 5 bases from J, the gap between germline ends came to 5 bases. The CDR3 totals 12 residues. The CDR3: CAISEYGETQYF. Written as DNA, the CDR3 is TGTGCCATCAGTGAGTACGGGGAGACCCAGTACTTC.

The rearrangement joins TRBV21-1 to TRBJ1-2; no check of the table's D call, TRBD1, against the DNA was made. TRBV21-1 is a pseudogene. This CDR3 is built from 21 residues. CDR3 DNA: TGTGCCAACCCGGGCCGCCCGGAGGGGTCCCGGGACAGGGGACCTAACTATGGCTACACCTTC. Translating gives CANPGRPEGSRDRGPNYGYTF.

This clone has a handful of counts. V is TRBV10-2 and J is TRBJ2-7; TRBD2 aligns across 12 bases. With 4 bases clipped from V and 5 bases from J, the junction kept 3 bases outside the gene matches. CDR3 length: 14 residues. Germline CDR1 and CDR2: WSHSY and SAAADI. CDR3 coding DNA: TGCGCCAGCAGTGGACTAGCGGGAGATCACGAGCAGTACTTC. This codes for CASSGLAGDHEQYF.

This CDR3 reads CASSLSGLRYGYTF. The CDR3 DNA is TGTGCCAGCAGCTTATCCGGACTTCGGTATGGCTACACCTTC. V and J are TRBV7-9 and TRBJ1-2, with D hard to call. The CDR3 is 14 amino acids. V lost 2 bases, J lost 5 bases, and 12 bases lay in between. The V gene's germline CDR1 is SEHNR and CDR2 FQNEAQ (reference sequence).

The chain uses TRBV6-5 and TRBJ1-5, with TRBD1 as a possible D gene (5 bases). The CDR3 sequence is 15 residues long. Per germline, CDR1 MNHEY and CDR2 SVGAGI. V gave up 5 bases and J gave up 2 bases, with 13 bases separating them. The CDR3 protein is CASSPQVSGNQPQHF. The CDR3 coding sequence is TGTGCCAGCAGTCCACAGGTTTCGGGCAATCAGCCCCAGCATTTT.

This chain joins TRBV7-9 and TRBJ2-7; D remains unclear. V lost 8 bases and J lost 0, with 8 bases in between. CDR1 SEHNR and CDR2 FQNEAQ come from the germline V gene (reference sequence). The CDR3 contains 12 residues. This chain's CDR3 is CASGRSSYEQYF. In DNA, the CDR3 is TGTGCCAGCGGCAGAAGCTCCTACGAGCAGTACTTC.

CDR3 region: CASSIETTSGGTEQFF. The CDR3 DNA reads TGTGCCAGTAGTATAGAAACTACTAGCGGGGGTACTGAGCAGTTCTTC. This rearrangement joins TRBV19 to TRBJ2-1; 11 nucleotides match TRBD2. V was pared by 0 bases and J by 9 bases, with 7 bases of the junction left unmatched. Germline V gene lookup returns CDR1 LNHDA and CDR2 SQIVND (reference sequence). This CDR3 has 16 amino acids.

The chain couples TRBV4-2 to TRBJ1-2; D may be TRBD1 (5 bases). Germline CDR1 and CDR2: LGHNA and YNFKEQ. Deletions cut 0 bases from V and 5 bases from J, with 13 bases between. The length of the CDR3 is 15 residues. The CDR3 bases are TGTGCCAGCAGCCAAGATAATGCAGGGATGTATGGCTACACCTTC. Translation gives CASSQDNAGMYGYTF.

This rearrangement joins TRBV6-6 to TRBJ1-5, with a weak D call TRBD1 (5 bases). The length of the CDR3 is 16 residues. V was shortened by 2 bases and J by 7 bases, with 18 bases between the two germline ends. Germline CDR1 is MNHNY and CDR2 is SVGAGI (reference sequence). CDR3 nucleotide sequence: TGTGCCAGCAGTTACGGGGAGGGGTGGGGGATCCAGCCCCAGCATTTT. Amino acid sequence: CASSYGEGWGIQPQHF.

The chain links TRBV23-1 to TRBJ1-3; D is uncertain. TRBV23-1 is labeled an ORF, and its function is uncertain. V lost 2 bases and J lost 3, with 26 bases in between. The length of the CDR3 is 20 residues. Here the CDR3 DNA reads TGCGCCAGCAGTCAACCCGAGGGTGGCACTAAAGGAGGCGATGGAAACACCATATATTTT. It codes for CASSQPEGGTKGGDGNTIYF.

V usage is TRBV10-3 and J usage is TRBJ2-7, with D possibly TRBD1 on 6 matching bases. V lost 5 bases and J 3 bases, leaving 11 bases between the germline ends. CDR1 is ENHRY, CDR2 SYGVKD, per germline. This CDR3 has 13 residues. The CDR3 is CAISTGHLYEQYF. The DNA of the CDR3 is TGTGCCATCAGTACGGGACACCTCTACGAGCAGTACTTC.

This clone was detected only a few times. The chain combines TRBV27 with TRBJ2-7, with 9 bases that match TRBD2. In germline, CDR1 is MNHEY, CDR2 SMNVEV (reference sequence). This CDR3 spans 16 amino acids. The V and J ends lost 2 bases and 2 bases, in that order; junction bases with no gene match: 7. This CDR3 is CASSLILGLAAYEQYF. The DNA of the CDR3 is TGTGCCAGCAGTTTAATCTTGGGACTAGCAGCCTACGAGCAGTACTTC.

This chain links TRBV6-6 with TRBJ2-1, with 7 bases identical to TRBD2. Germline V gene data show CDR1 as MNHNY and CDR2 as SVGAGI (reference sequence). The V gene end was trimmed by 5 bases and the J gene end by 7 bases; junction bases not matched to a gene: 5. The CDR3 is 13 amino acids. CDR3 coding DNA: TGTGCCAGCAGTCACGGACTAGTTAATGAGCAGTTCTTC. Protein sequence: CASSHGLVNEQFF.

The chain uses TRBV28 and TRBJ2-7; unclear D gene. CDR3 length: 12 amino acids. Germline lookup yields CDR1 MDHEN and CDR2 SYDVKM. Trimming left V 3 bases short and J 6 bases short, with 9 bases between. The CDR3 reads CASSFSSFEQYF. CDR3 sequence (DNA): TGTGCCAGCAGTTTTAGTAGTTTCGAGCAGTACTTC. Combining the CDR3 with reference TRBV28 and TRBJ2-7 gives the whole variable domain DVKVTQSSRYLVKRTGEKVFLECVQDMDHENMFWYRQDPGLGLRLIYFSYDVKMKEKGDIPEGYSVSREKKERFSLILESASTNQTSMYLCASSFSSFEQYFGPGTRLTVT.

The chain links TRBV4-1 to TRBJ1-6; 9 bases line up with TRBD1. The CDR3 consists of 17 residues. The V gene end was trimmed by 2 bases and the J gene end by 7 bases; junction bases not matched to a gene: 9. From germline, CDR1 is MGHRA and CDR2 YSYEKL. The CDR3 DNA reads TGCGCCAGCAGCCAACGGGGACAGGGAACGGGGAATTCACCCCTCCACTTT. Encoded protein: CASSQRGQGTGNSPLHF.

The gene calls are TRBV7-9 and TRBJ2-5; 11 bases map to TRBD2. The J call may be wrong; the DNA end is better matched by TRBJ2-7. Germline assignment: CDR1 SEHNR and CDR2 FQNEAQ (reference sequence). The CDR3 is 16 residues long. The CDR3 bases are TGTGCCAGCAGCTTAGGTTCCCTAGCGGGGGGCTACGAGCAGTACTTC. Translation: CASSLGSLAGGYEQYF.

With respect to this clone: The sample has other DNA sequences that encode this CDR3 too. The chain links TRBV5-1 to TRBJ2-3; D is possibly TRBD2 (5 bases). Germline-derived CDR1 and CDR2 are SGHRS and YFSETQ. Trimming left V 0 bases short and J 3 bases short, with 5 bases between. The CDR3 is 13 amino acids. For the CDR3, the DNA is TGCGCCAGCAGCTTGGCGGGGACAGATACGCAGTATTTT. Encoded protein: CASSLAGTDTQYF.

The J gene is TRBJ2-7, the V gene TRBV6-5, with 8 bases aligning to TRBD2. V lost 0 bases and J lost 0; bases outside the gene matches: 1. Per the germline V gene, CDR1 is MNHEY and CDR2 is SVGAGI. The length of the CDR3 is 15 residues. The CDR3 sequence is CASSYSAGDSYEQYF. In nucleotides, the CDR3 is TGTGCCAGCAGTTACTCAGCGGGAGACTCCTACGAGCAGTACTTC.

The chain has TRBV9 and TRBJ2-1, with D perhaps TRBD1 (5 bases). This CDR3 contains 14 residues. Trimming took 0 bases from V and 3 from J, leaving 7 bases between them. The V gene's germline CDR1 is SGDLS and CDR2 YYNGEE. The CDR3 DNA reads TGTGCCAGCAGCGTAGTAGACAGCTACAATGAGCAGTTCTTC. Amino acids: CASSVVDSYNEQFF.

This chain links TRBV29-1 with TRBJ2-5, with a possible D match to TRBD2 (6 bases). The closer fit of TRBJ2-7 to the DNA end suggests the J call may be wrong. Germline CDR1 and CDR2: SQVTM and ANQGSEA. The CDR3 has 12 residues. This chain's CDR3 is CSVAQGGYEQYF. DNA of the CDR3: TGCAGCGTGGCCCAGGGAGGCTACGAGCAGTACTTC.

This clone was counted once. The CDR3 here is CASSGSGQDPYGYTF. In DNA, the CDR3 is TGTGCCAGCAGCGGGAGCGGACAGGATCCCTATGGCTACACCTTC. This chain joins TRBV7-9 and TRBJ1-2; the match to TRBD1 covers 7 bases. The CDR3 loop spans 15 amino acids. Germline V gives CDR1 SEHNR, CDR2 FQNEAQ (reference sequence). V shed 5 bases, J shed 4 bases, and the junction held 10 bases outside the gene matches. Using reference TRBV7-9 and TRBJ1-2 for the parts outside the CDR3, the full variable domain is DTGVSQNPRHKITKRGQNVTFRCDPISEHNRLYWYRQTLGQGPEFLTYFQNEAQLEKSRLLSDRFSAERPKGSFSTLEIQRTEQGDSAMYLCASSGSGQDPYGYTFGSGTRLTVV.

This sequence joins TRBV7-6 and TRBJ1-1, with D perhaps matching TRBD1 (6 bases). CDR3 size: 12 residues. The V end lost 6 bases, the J end lost 3 bases, and 8 bases lay between the germline ends. Germline CDR1 is SGHVS and CDR2 is FNYEAQ. The CDR3 region has the DNA TGTGCCAGCAGGGGGGCGGACACTGAAGCTTTCTTT. Residues: CASRGADTEAFF.

The genes are TRBV9 and TRBJ2-2; 14 nucleotides align to TRBD2. With 4 bases clipped from V and 5 bases from J, the junction kept 4 bases outside the gene matches. CDR3 length: 16 amino acids. Germline V gene lookup returns CDR1 SGDLS and CDR2 YYNGEE. CDR3 nucleotides: TGTGCCAGCAGCCTCGGGACTAGCGGGAGTACCGGGGAGCTGTTTTTT. Translating it yields CASSLGTSGSTGELFF.

The rearrangement joins TRBV19 to TRBJ2-2; TRBD1 aligns across 7 bases. Germline CDR1 reads LNHDA; CDR2 reads SQIVND (reference sequence). Trimming at V came to 5 bases and at J to 4 bases, leaving 4 bases not matched to a gene. The CDR3 sequence is 14 residues long. CDR3 sequence (DNA): TGTGCCAGTAGTCATTGGACAGGCACCGGGGAGCTGTTTTTT. It encodes CASSHWTGTGELFF.

In regard to this clone: A junction boundary mismatches the germline segment, possibly from a read error. The rearrangement joins TRBV7-9 to TRBJ1-6; 7 bases line up with TRBD1. This CDR3 is built from 14 residues. The germline CDR1 and CDR2 sequences are SEHNR and FQNEAQ (reference sequence). The DNA of the CDR3 is TGTTCCAGCAGCCGTACAGGGGAATCGTCACCCCTCCACTTT. This codes for CSSSRTGESSPLHF.

This CDR3 is CASSSDRAKNIQYF. CDR3 in DNA: TGTGCCAGCAGTTCGGACAGGGCCAAAAACATTCAGTACTTC. The gene calls are TRBV2 and TRBJ2-4; 7 bases map to TRBD1. The CDR3 is 14 amino acids. The germline V gene encodes CDR1 SNHLY and CDR2 FYNNEI. Trimming took 5 bases from V and 1 from J; bases not matched to a gene: 2.

The chain links TRBV6-1 to TRBJ2-7; D perhaps matches TRBD2 (6 bases). Trimming left V 2 bases short and J 4 bases short, with 15 bases between. The CDR3 covers 15 residues. Germline V gives CDR1 MNHNS, CDR2 SASEGT. The DNA of the CDR3 is TGTGCCAGCAGTGAACCGGGGGAAATTAATTACGAGCAGTACTTC. The encoded protein is CASSEPGEINYEQYF.